The rows below give T cell receptor beta chains drawn from one sample of a study of cytomegalovirus exposure and HLA in healthy donors. Clones were sequenced by immunoSEQ multiplex PCR, and TCRdb holds only the in-frame ones, with some missing. This table has 80,000 to 100,000 clones, roughly 76% appearing once. What was sequenced was PBMCs. These receptors originate from a man aged 50 or older in good health and CMV-seronegative. Each CDR3 is given without its conserved first and last residue. The D gene is left open where the match is weak. Some rows have no size entry. The others give once, few or many, or a class for an expanded clone.

cdr3_aa clone_size j_call v_call d_call
ASSIPGEKGDGELF few TRBJ2-2 TRBV19 .
ASSTGQMNTGELF . TRBJ2-2 TRBV5-1 .
ASSLDGVSGANVLT . TRBJ2-6 TRBV5-1 .
ASSLLGVQPQH . TRBJ1-5 TRBV28 .
ASSSQRSYEQY . TRBJ2-7 TRBV19 .
ASSLGSSPLH . TRBJ1-6 TRBV7-9 .
ASSGAMGGEETQY . TRBJ2-5 TRBV25-1 .
ASRVLGHEAF . TRBJ1-1 TRBV28 .
ATRDRLNTEAF . TRBJ1-1 TRBV28 .
ASGRGGRVNEKLF . TRBJ1-4 TRBV28 .
ASSFYLTNEQY few TRBJ2-7 TRBV7-2 .
ASSPLGQSEQY few TRBJ2-7 TRBV18 .
ASSARAGQNYNEQF . TRBJ2-1 TRBV7-2 .
AISDGGMDTQY . TRBJ2-3 TRBV10-3 TRBD2
ASSLSWTGSNQPQH . TRBJ1-5 TRBV28 TRBD1
ASSSPGGQGAYEQY . TRBJ2-7 TRBV28 TRBD1
ASSHEVYYEQY few TRBJ2-7 TRBV23-1 .
AISEPRTSGDNEQF few TRBJ2-1 TRBV10-3 TRBD2
ASSIGAGLAKNIQY . TRBJ2-4 TRBV19 .
ASSDRAAGTSGYNEQF . TRBJ2-1 TRBV2 TRBD2
ASAAGQGAYEQY . TRBJ2-7 TRBV19 TRBD1
ASVSGRDTGELF once TRBJ2-2 TRBV9 TRBD2
ASRDREGPNEQF few TRBJ2-1 TRBV5-1 TRBD1
ASSLIGRDTEAF . TRBJ1-1 TRBV6-6 .
SVGRSASGRASYEQY . TRBJ2-7 TRBV29-1 TRBD2
ASIGGANTEAF once TRBJ1-1 TRBV28 .
SSSDSLVIANYGYT few TRBJ1-2 TRBV7-9 .
ASSFLSSYEQY . TRBJ2-7 TRBV27 .
ASSLSASGVYGYT . TRBJ1-2 TRBV27 .
ASSPGTSASYNEQF once TRBJ2-1 TRBV18 TRBD2
ATSREGGLAAEQY few TRBJ2-7 TRBV15 TRBD2
SANLAGGPADTQY few TRBJ2-3 TRBV29-1 TRBD2
ASSYGLAGGSGELF few TRBJ2-2 TRBV7-7 TRBD2
ASSEILAGTEAF few TRBJ1-1 TRBV6-1 .
ASSLAQSFAEQY . . TRBV28 .
ASSHPGVLHSGANVLT . TRBJ2-6 TRBV14 .
ASSSLLVAGVTYEQY . TRBJ2-7 TRBV18 TRBD2
ASSKSGVDGYT . TRBJ1-2 TRBV4-1 .
ASSEGQGHTEAF . TRBJ1-1 TRBV7-6 TRBD1
ASSLVPGQGNT . TRBJ1-2 TRBV5-1 .
ASSPNRINSPLH . TRBJ1-6 TRBV6-5 .
ASSLRQGEGSPLH . TRBJ1-6 TRBV5-1 TRBD1
ASSQEVKGQGIRETQY . TRBJ2-5 TRBV4-2 TRBD1
ASSEWPDYEQY . TRBJ2-7 TRBV10-1 .
ASSPNSNTGELF . TRBJ2-2 TRBV7-9 .
ASSAWDTTYEQY few TRBJ2-7 TRBV9 .
ASSVTSLYEQY . . TRBV5-1 .